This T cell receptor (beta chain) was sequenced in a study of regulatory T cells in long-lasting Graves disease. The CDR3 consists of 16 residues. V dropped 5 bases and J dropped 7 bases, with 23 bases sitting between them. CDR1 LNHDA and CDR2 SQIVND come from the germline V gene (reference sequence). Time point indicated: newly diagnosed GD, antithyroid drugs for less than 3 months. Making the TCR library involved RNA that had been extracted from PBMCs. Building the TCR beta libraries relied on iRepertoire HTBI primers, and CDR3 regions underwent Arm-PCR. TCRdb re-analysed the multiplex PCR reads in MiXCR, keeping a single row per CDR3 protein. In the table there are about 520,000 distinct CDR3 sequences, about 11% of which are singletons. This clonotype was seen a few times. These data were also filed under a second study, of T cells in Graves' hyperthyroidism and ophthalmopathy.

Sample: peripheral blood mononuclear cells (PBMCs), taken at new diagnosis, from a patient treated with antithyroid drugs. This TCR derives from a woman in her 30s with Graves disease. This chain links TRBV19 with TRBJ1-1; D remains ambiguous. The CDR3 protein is CASSSAREWVSNEAFF. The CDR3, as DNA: TGTGCCAGTAGTTCCGCACGAGAATGGGTTAGCAATGAAGCTTTCTTT.